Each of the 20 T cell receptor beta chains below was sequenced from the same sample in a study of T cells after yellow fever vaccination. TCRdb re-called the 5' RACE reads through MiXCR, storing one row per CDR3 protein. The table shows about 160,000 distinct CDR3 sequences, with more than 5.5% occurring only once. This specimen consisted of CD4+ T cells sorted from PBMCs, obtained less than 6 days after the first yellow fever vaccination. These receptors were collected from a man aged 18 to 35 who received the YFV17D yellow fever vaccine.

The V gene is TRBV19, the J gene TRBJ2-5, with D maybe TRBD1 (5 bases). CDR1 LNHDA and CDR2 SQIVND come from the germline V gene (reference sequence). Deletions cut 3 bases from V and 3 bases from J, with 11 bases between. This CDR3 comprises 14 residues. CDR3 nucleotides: TGTGCCAGTAGTATCGTATTCAGGGAAGAGACCCAGTACTTC. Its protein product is CASSIVFREETQYF.

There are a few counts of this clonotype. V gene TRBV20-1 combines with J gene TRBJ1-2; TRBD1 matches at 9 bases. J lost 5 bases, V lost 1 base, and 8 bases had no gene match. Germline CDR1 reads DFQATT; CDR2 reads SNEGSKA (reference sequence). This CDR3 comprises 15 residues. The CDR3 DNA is TGCAGTGCTAGAGCCGAACAGGGGGCCCTTTATGGCTACACCTTC. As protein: CSARAEQGALYGYTF.

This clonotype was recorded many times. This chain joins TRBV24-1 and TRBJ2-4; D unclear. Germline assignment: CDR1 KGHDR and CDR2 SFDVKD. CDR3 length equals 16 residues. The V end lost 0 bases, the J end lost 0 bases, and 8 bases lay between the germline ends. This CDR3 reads CATSDLDTVAKNIQYF. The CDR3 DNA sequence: TGTGCCACCAGTGATTTGGACACGGTAGCCAAAAACATTCAGTACTTC.

CDR3 nucleotide sequence: TGTGCCAGCACCCCGGACACGAGCTACTATGGCTACACCTTC. This translates into CASTPDTSYYGYTF. The chain uses TRBV12-3 or TRBV12-4 and TRBJ1-2, with a tentative D call TRBD1 (5 bases). Trimming removed 7 bases from V and 3 bases from J, with 15 bases in between. This CDR3 has 14 amino acids.

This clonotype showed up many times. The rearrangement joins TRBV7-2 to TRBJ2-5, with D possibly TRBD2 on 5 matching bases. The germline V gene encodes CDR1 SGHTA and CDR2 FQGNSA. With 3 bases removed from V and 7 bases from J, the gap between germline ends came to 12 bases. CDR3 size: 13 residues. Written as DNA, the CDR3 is TGTGCCAGCAGCTTTGACTACCCGACGACCCAGTACTTC. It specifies CASSFDYPTTQYF.

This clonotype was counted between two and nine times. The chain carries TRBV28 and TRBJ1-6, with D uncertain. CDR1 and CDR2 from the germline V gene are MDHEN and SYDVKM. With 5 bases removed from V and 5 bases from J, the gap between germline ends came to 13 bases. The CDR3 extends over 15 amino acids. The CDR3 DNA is TGTGCCAGCAGTGGGTCAAGGGCCGATAATTCACCCCTCCACTTT. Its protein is CASSGSRADNSPLHF. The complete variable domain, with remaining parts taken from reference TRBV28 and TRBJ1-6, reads DVKVTQSSRYLVKRTGEKVFLECVQDMDHENMFWYRQDPGLGLRLIYFSYDVKMKEKGDIPEGYSVSREKKERFSLILESASTNQTSMYLCASSGSRADNSPLHFGNGTRLTVT.

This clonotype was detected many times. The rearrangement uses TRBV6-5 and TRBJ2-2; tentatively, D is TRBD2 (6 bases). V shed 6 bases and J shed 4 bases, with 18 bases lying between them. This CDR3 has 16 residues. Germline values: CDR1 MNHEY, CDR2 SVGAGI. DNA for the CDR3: TGTGCCAGCAGGCCGGGACTCGAACGTTTCACCGGGGAGCTGTTTTTT. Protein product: CASRPGLERFTGELFF.

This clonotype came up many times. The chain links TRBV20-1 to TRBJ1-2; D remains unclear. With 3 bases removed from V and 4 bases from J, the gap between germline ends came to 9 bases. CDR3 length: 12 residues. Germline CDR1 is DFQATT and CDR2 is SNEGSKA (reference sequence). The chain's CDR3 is CSASSDPYGYTF. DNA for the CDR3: TGCAGTGCTAGCTCAGACCCCTATGGCTACACCTTC.

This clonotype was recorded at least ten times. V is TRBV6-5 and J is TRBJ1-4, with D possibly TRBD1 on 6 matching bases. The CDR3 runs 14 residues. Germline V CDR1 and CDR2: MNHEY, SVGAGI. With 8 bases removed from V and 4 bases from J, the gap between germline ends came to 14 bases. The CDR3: CASQRTARNEKLFF. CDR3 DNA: TGTGCCAGCCAGCGGACAGCCCGTAATGAAAAACTGTTTTTT.

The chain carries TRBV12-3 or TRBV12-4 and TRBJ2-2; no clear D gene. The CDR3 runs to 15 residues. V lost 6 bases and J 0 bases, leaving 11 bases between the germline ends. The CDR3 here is CASRYRNANTGELFF. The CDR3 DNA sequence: TGTGCCAGCAGATACAGAAATGCGAACACCGGGGAGCTGTTTTTT.

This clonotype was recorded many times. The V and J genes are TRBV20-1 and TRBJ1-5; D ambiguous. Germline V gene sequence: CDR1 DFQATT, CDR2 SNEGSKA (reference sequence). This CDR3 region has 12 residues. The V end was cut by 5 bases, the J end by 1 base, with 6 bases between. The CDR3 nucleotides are TGCAGTGCTGAGGGCAGCAATCAGCCCCAGCATTTT. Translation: CSAEGSNQPQHF.

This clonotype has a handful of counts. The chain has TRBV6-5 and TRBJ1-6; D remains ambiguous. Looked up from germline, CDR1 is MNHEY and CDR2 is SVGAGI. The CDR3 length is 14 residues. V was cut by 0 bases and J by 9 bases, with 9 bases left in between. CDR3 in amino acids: CASSYSAYGSPLHF. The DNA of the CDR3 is TGTGCCAGCAGTTACTCGGCCTATGGTTCACCCCTCCACTTT.

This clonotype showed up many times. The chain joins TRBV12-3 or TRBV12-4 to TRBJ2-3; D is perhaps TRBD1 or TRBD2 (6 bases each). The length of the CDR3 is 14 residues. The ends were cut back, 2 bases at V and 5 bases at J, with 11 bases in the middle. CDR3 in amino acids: CASSLRGVQDTQYF. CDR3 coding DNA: TGTGCCAGCAGTTTAAGGGGGGTTCAAGATACGCAGTATTTT.

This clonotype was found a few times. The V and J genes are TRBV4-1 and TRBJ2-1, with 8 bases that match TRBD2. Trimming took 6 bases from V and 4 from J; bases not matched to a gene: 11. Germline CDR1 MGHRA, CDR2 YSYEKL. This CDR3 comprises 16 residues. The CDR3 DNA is TGCGCCAGCAGTCCTATTCGACTAGCGCGTTACAATGAGCAGTTCTTC. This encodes CASSPIRLARYNEQFF.

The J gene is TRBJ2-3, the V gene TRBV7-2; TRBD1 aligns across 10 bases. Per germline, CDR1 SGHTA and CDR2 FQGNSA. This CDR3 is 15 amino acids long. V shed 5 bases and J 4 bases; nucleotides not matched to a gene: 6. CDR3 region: CASSPTGTGADTQYF. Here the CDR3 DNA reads TGTGCCAGCAGCCCAACCGGGACAGGGGCAGATACGCAGTATTTT.

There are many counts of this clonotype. The CDR3, as DNA: TGTGCCAGCAGTCGCATTTTGTATGGCTACACCTTC. It is translated as CASSRILYGYTF. This chain joins TRBV12-3 or TRBV12-4 and TRBJ1-2; the D is unclear. The V and J ends lost 5 bases and 5 bases respectively, with 9 bases between them. CDR3 length: 12 residues.

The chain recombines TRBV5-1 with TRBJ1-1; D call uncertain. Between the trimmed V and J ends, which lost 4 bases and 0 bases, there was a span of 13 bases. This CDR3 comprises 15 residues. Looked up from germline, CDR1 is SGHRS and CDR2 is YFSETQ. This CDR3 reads CASSLSGSLNTEAFF. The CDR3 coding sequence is TGCGCCAGCAGCCTTTCGGGCAGCTTGAACACTGAAGCTTTCTTT.

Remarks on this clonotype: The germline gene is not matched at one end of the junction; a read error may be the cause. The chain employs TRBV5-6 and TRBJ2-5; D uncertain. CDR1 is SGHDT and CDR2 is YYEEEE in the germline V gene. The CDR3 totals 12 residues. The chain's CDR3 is CDSSLAVETQYF. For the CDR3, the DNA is TGTGACAGCAGCTTGGCGGTTGAGACCCAGTACTTC.

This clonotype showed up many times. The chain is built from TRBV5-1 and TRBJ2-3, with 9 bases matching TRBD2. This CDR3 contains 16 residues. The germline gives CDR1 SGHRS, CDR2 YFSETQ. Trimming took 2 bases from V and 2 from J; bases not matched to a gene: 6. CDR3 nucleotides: TGCGCCAGCAGCTTCCAGACTAGCGGCGTCACAGATACGCAGTATTTT. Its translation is CASSFQTSGVTDTQYF.

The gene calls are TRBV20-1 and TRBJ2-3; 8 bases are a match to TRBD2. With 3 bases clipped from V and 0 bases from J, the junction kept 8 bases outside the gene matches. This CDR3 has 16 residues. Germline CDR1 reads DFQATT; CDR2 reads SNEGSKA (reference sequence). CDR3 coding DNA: TGCAGTGCTAGTCAAGGCCTAGCGGGCAGCACAGATACGCAGTATTTT. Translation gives CSASQGLAGSTDTQYF.